This entry lists 17 T cell receptor beta chains sequenced from one sample in a study of OX40 agonist ivuxolimab in advanced cancers. Some clones are missing from TCRdb's copy, which holds only in-frame ones; the method was immunoSEQ multiplex PCR. The data contain about 60,000 clones, roughly 87% of them seen just once; the ten biggest clones take up approximately 13%. This specimen was CD4+ or CD8+ T cells sorted from blood, taken in a trial of the OX40 agonist ivuxolimab. The source of these receptors is an adult with an advanced solid tumor such as melanoma, head and neck, liver or kidney cancer.

This clone is a singleton in its sample. The rearrangement joins TRBV6-5 to TRBJ2-5; D unresolved. Germline V CDR1 and CDR2: MNHEY, SVGAGI. Trimming took off 8 bases at V and 5 bases at J, with 15 bases between the two ends. The CDR3 spans 13 residues. CDR3 nucleotides: TGTGCCAGCGGGCGGAAAAGTTGGGAGACCCAGTACTTC. Its translation: CASGRKSWETQYF.

The chain carries TRBV4-3 and TRBJ2-5; tentatively, D is TRBD1 (7 bases). The CDR3 length is 15 residues. Germline V lookup: CDR1 LGHNA, CDR2 YSLEER. V dropped 3 bases and J dropped 5 bases, with 16 bases sitting between them. The CDR3 DNA reads as TGCGCCAGCAGCCAGATGGCGGAGGGGGCCGAGACCCAGTACTTC. Translation gives CASSQMAEGAETQYF.

The chain uses TRBV6-1 and TRBJ2-5; perhaps D is TRBD1 or TRBD2 (5 bases each). CDR1 and CDR2 from the germline V gene are MNHNS and SASEGT. The V end lost 3 bases, the J end lost 7 bases, and 21 bases lay between the germline ends. The length of the CDR3 is 16 residues. The CDR3 reads CASSDWDLELRGTQYF. The CDR3 nucleotides are TGTGCCAGCAGTGATTGGGACCTGGAACTAAGGGGGACCCAGTACTTC.

The rearrangement joins TRBV6-1 to TRBJ2-1, with TRBD2 identical over 7 bases. After removal of 7 bases from V and 15 bases from J, the junction contained 12 bases not matched to a gene. The V gene's germline CDR1 is MNHNS and CDR2 SASEGT. CDR3 length equals 12 residues. The CDR3 region has the DNA TGTGCCAGCATCGGACTAGAGGGGATTGGGTTCTTC. Its translation is CASIGLEGIGFF.

The chain recombines TRBV5-5 with TRBJ1-1, with D possibly TRBD1 on 5 matching bases. With 5 bases removed from V and 3 bases from J, the gap between germline ends came to 20 bases. CDR3 length: 16 residues. Germline V gives CDR1 SGHKS, CDR2 YYEKEE (reference sequence). CDR3 sequence reads: CASSSVPGTGHTEAFF. CDR3 DNA sequence: TGTGCCAGCAGTTCCGTTCCCGGGACGGGGCACACTGAAGCTTTCTTT.

The chain uses TRBV7-2 and TRBJ1-2, with D unclear. Germline assignment: CDR1 SGHTA and CDR2 FQGNSA. The CDR3 contains 17 residues. Trimming left V 3 bases short and J 4 bases short, with 21 bases between. The CDR3, as DNA: TGTGCCAGCAGCTTGGATTTAGGCGGCGGCTCTTTCTATGGCTACACCTTC. Its protein is CASSLDLGGGSFYGYTF.

This chain joins TRBV27 and TRBJ1-5; the D is unclear. V dropped 3 bases and J dropped 2 bases, with 5 bases sitting between them. CDR1 is MNHEY, CDR2 SMNVEV, per germline (reference sequence). CDR3 length equals 13 residues. The CDR3 loop reads CASSLARNQPQHF. CDR3 nucleotide sequence: TGTGCCAGCAGTTTGGCCCGCAATCAGCCCCAGCATTTT.

The rearrangement links TRBV6-5 to TRBJ1-2; 10 bases are a match to TRBD1. Unmatched junction bases numbered 3, after V lost 0 bases and J lost 5 bases. CDR3 length: 15 amino acids. Germline loops: CDR1 MNHEY, CDR2 SVGAGI. For the CDR3, the DNA is TGTGCCAGCAGTTACTCGACAGGGGGCCAGTATGGCTACACCTTC. This gives the protein CASSYSTGGQYGYTF.

The J gene is TRBJ2-3, the V gene TRBV13, with D unclear. The CDR3 has 14 residues. The germline V gene encodes CDR1 PRHDT and CDR2 FYEKMQ (reference sequence). V lost 5 bases and J lost 6, with 15 bases in between. The DNA of the CDR3 is TGTGCCAGCAGCACTCGACTTAATGGGGATACGCAGTATTTT. This codes for CASSTRLNGDTQYF. Looking up the rest from reference TRBV13 and TRBJ2-3 gives the full variable domain: AAGVIQSPRHLIKEKRETATLKCYPIPRHDTVYWYQQGPGQDPQFLISFYEKMQSDKGSIPDRFSAQQFSDYHSELNMSSLELGDSALYFCASSTRLNGDTQYFGPGTRLTVL.

This clone was observed a handful of times. This sequence joins TRBV27 and TRBJ2-5; TRBD1 matches at 7 bases. The CDR3 runs 16 residues. With V trimmed by 3 bases and J by 5 bases, 12 bases remained unmatched. Germline assignment: CDR1 MNHEY and CDR2 SMNVEV (reference sequence). CDR3 in amino acids: CASSLARQGGLETQYF. DNA of the CDR3: TGTGCCAGCAGTTTGGCCAGACAGGGTGGCTTGGAGACCCAGTACTTC.

This clone occurred once. This rearrangement joins TRBV11-3 to TRBJ2-2; 8 bases agree with TRBD1. J lost 2 bases, V lost 3 bases, and 2 bases had no gene match. This CDR3 spans 15 amino acids. Germline lookup yields CDR1 SGHNT and CDR2 YENEEA. The CDR3 nucleotides are TGTGCCAGCAGCTTGGACAGGGTCAACACCGGGGAGCTGTTTTTT. Amino acid sequence: CASSLDRVNTGELFF.

The genes are TRBV27 and TRBJ1-1, with D perhaps matching TRBD1 (5 bases). V lost 1 base to trimming and J lost 4 bases, with 10 bases between them. This CDR3 is built from 14 residues. CDR1 is MNHEY and CDR2 is SMNVEV in the germline V gene (reference sequence). CDR3 nucleotide sequence: TGTGCCAGCAGTTTATGGTCCGGGGGCACTGAAGCTTTCTTT. Its protein product is CASSLWSGGTEAFF.

The table lists this clone with a count of one. The CDR3 loop is CAISPGLVEQFF. CDR3 bases: TGTGCCATCAGCCCAGGACTTGTTGAGCAGTTCTTC. The chain recombines TRBV10-3 with TRBJ2-1; D is perhaps TRBD2 (5 bases). The CDR3 has 12 amino acids. Germline values: CDR1 ENHRY, CDR2 SYGVKD. The V and J ends lost 6 bases and 9 bases respectively, with 12 bases between them.

The rearrangement joins TRBV27 to TRBJ2-7, with TRBD2 matching over 9 bases. Germline V CDR1 and CDR2: MNHEY, SMNVEV (reference sequence). The CDR3 contains 15 residues. J was trimmed by 6 bases and V by 6 bases; bases with no gene match: 12. The CDR3: CASRPLAGRAGEQYV. DNA of the CDR3: TGTGCCAGCAGGCCCCTAGCGGGGCGGGCCGGCGAGCAGTACGTC.

The rearrangement links TRBV7-2 to TRBJ2-3; the D is unclear. Germline lookup yields CDR1 SGHTA and CDR2 FQGNSA. Trimming stripped 5 bases from V and 5 bases from J, with 5 bases between. The CDR3 sequence is 11 residues long. For the CDR3, the DNA is TGTGCCAGCAGCGCCGGAGATACGCAGTATTTT. The encoded protein is CASSAGDTQYF.

The chain combines TRBV13 with TRBJ2-3; 8 bases align to TRBD1. The germline V gene encodes CDR1 PRHDT and CDR2 FYEKMQ (reference sequence). The CDR3 is 16 amino acids. Trimming cost V 4 bases and J 1 base; bases outside gene matches: 7. The CDR3 nucleotides are TGTGCCAGCAGCTCCTCCGGGACAGGACGCACAGATACGCAGTATTTT. It translates to CASSSSGTGRTDTQYF.

The V gene is TRBV30, the J gene TRBJ1-4, with D maybe TRBD1 (6 bases). Trimming removed 5 bases at V and 8 bases at J, with 15 bases between. Per the germline V gene, CDR1 is GTSNPN and CDR2 is SVGIG (reference sequence). The CDR3 is 13 residues long. CDR3 in amino acids: CAWSGDIGEKLFF. The CDR3 nucleotides read TGTGCCTGGTCAGGGGACATTGGGGAAAAACTGTTTTTT. Supplemented by reference TRBV30 and TRBJ1-4, the full variable domain reads SQTIHQWPATLVQPVGSPLSLECTVEGTSNPNLYWYRQAAGRGLQLLFYSVGIGQISSEVPQNLSASRPQDRQFILSSKKLLLSDSGFYLCAWSGDIGEKLFFGSGTQLSVL.